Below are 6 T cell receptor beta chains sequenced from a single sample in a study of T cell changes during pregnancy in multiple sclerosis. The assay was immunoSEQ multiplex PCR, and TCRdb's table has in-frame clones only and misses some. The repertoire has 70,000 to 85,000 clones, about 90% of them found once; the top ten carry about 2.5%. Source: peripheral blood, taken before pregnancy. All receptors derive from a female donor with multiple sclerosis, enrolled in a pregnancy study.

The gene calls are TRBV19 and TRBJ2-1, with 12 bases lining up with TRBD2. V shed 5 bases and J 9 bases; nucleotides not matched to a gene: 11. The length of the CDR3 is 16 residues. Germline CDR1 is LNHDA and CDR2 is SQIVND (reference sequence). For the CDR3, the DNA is TGTGCCAGTAGTGGGCTGGGAGGACTAGCGGGAACTGAGCAGTTCTTC. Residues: CASSGLGGLAGTEQFF.

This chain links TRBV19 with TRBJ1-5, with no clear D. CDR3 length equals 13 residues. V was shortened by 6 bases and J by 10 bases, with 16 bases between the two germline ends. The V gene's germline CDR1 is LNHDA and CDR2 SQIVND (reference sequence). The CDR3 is CASRNKGEGPQHF. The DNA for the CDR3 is TGTGCCAGTAGAAATAAGGGAGAAGGACCCCAGCATTTT.

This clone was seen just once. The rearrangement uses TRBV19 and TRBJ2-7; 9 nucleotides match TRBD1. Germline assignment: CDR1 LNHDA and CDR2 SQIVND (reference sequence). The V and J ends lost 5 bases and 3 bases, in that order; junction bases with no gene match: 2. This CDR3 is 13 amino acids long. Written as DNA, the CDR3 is TGTGCCAGTAGTGGGGGACAGGGCTACGAGCAGTACTTC. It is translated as CASSGGQGYEQYF.

CDR3: CASSLKGSGIYGYTF. The CDR3, as DNA: TGTGCCAGCAGTTTAAAAGGGTCGGGGATTTATGGCTACACCTTC. The chain recombines TRBV27 with TRBJ1-2; D not resolved. The CDR3 runs to 15 residues. Trimming took 2 bases from V and 5 from J, leaving 15 bases between them. Germline lookup yields CDR1 MNHEY and CDR2 SMNVEV (reference sequence).

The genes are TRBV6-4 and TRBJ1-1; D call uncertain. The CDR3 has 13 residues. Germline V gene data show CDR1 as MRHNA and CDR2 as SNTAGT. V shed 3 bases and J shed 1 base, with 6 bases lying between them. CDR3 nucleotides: TGTGCCAGCAGTGAGTACAGGAACACTGAAGCTTTCTTT. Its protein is CASSEYRNTEAFF.

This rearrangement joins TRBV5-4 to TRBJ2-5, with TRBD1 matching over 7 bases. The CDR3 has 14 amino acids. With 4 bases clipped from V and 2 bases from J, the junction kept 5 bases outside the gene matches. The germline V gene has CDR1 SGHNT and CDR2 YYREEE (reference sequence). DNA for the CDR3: TGTGCCAGCAGCCTTGGGACAGTTCAAGAGACCCAGTACTTC. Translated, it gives CASSLGTVQETQYF.